This T cell receptor (beta chain) was captured in a study of regulatory T cells in long-lasting Graves disease. Arm-PCR of CDR3 regions and iRepertoire HTBI primers were the basis on which TCR beta libraries were built. Using its own MiXCR run on the multiplex PCR reads, TCRdb lists one record per CDR3 protein. In the table there are 350,000 to 400,000 distinct CDR3 sequences, about 16% of which are singletons. General study results and limits: Exclusively peripheral blood, rather than thyroid tissue, was studied. Newly diagnosed patients shared 850 to 1,000 public clonotypes; persistent patients shared around 2,500.

This clonotype was seen ten or more times. Its cognate antigen is unknown. Germline V gene lookup returns CDR1 SGHVS and CDR2 FQNEAQ. CDR3 length equals 14 residues. V was trimmed by 5 bases and J by 6 bases, leaving 16 bases between them. Described time point: newly diagnosed GD, antithyroid drugs for less than 3 months. PBMC-derived RNA was used for the TCR library. The authors diagnosed Graves' disease using American Thyroid Association guidelines. This same sample was also part of a study on T cells in Graves' hyperthyroidism and ophthalmopathy. That source notes: Using the HTBI primer set, a first-round RT-PCR was run on the TCR CDR3.

The chain recombines TRBV7-8 with TRBJ1-1; D gene uncertain. Sequenced here: peripheral blood mononuclear cells (PBMCs), sampled at new diagnosis, from a patient treated with antithyroid drugs. The source of this sequence is a woman younger than 30 with Graves disease. The CDR3 spells CASSPQPRPSEAFF. CDR3 DNA: TGTGCCAGCAGCCCCCAACCCAGACCCTCTGAAGCTTTCTTT.